These T cell receptor beta chains were read from a single sample in a study of CD8 T cells in Susac syndrome. TCRdb reprocessed the immunoSEQ multiplex PCR reads with MiXCR, giving one entry per CDR3 protein. The table has approximately 120,000 distinct CDR3 sequences, about 90% seen once. The sample comprised CD8+ T cells from PBMCs. Every receptor here comes from a human donor with multiple sclerosis. Each CDR3 is given with its conserved first and last residue. The D gene is left open where the match is weak. Expanded clones get a size class; other rows say once, few or many, or leave the size out.

>few|TRBV4-1|.|TRBJ2-6
CASSQVQLSGANVLTF
TGCGCCAGCAGCCAAGTTCAGTTATCTGGGGCCAACGTCCTGACTTTC
>.|TRBV27|TRBD2|TRBJ2-7
CASSALGRTGGAHEQYF
TGTGCCAGCAGTGCCCTTGGGCGGACGGGAGGGGCCCACGAGCAGTACTTC
>.|TRBV4-1|TRBD2|TRBJ2-7
CASSLTSGTSYEQYF
TGCGCCAGCAGCCTGACTAGCGGGACATCCTACGAGCAGTACTTC
>once|TRBV4-1|.|TRBJ2-7
CASSQEAPTAVSYEQYF
TGCGCCAGCAGCCAAGAGGCCCCGACCGCCGTCTCCTACGAGCAGTACTTC
>.|TRBV6-1|TRBD2|TRBJ2-3
CASSERPREGLDTQYF
TGTGCCAGCAGTGAACGCCCCCGGGAGGGCCTAGATACGCAGTATTTT
>.|TRBV5-6|.|TRBJ2-7
CASSLEGPEQYF
TGTGCCAGCAGCCTCGAGGGGCCCGAGCAGTACTTC
>.|TRBV10-3|.|TRBJ1-3
CAITDIGNTIYF
TGTGCCATCACGGACATCGGAAACACCATATATTTT
>.|TRBV29-1|.|TRBJ2-2
CSVEIILANTGELFF
TGCAGCGTTGAAATTATCCTTGCGAACACCGGGGAGCTGTTTTTT
>.|TRBV5-4|TRBD1|TRBJ1-2
CASSLEGAVYGYTF
TGTGCCAGCAGCTTGGAGGGGGCGGTTTATGGCTACACCTTC
>.|TRBV6-5|.|TRBJ2-5
CASSWGGLETQYF
TGTGCCAGCAGCTGGGGGGGGCTGGAGACCCAGTACTTC